Below are 7 T cell receptor beta chains sequenced from a single sample in a study of blood T cells in healthy people across ages. With a J-beta primer mix and a sample-barcoded 5' primer, a second PCR ran about 6 to 11 cycles. In TCRdb, the 5' RACE reads were re-called with MiXCR into one record per CDR3 protein. The sample comprises around 1,000,000 distinct CDR3 sequences, roughly two fifths of which are singletons, and about an eighth rests with the top ten. The material sequenced was blood. These receptors originate from a man aged 18 to 35 in good health.

The V call is TRBV20-1, the J call TRBJ1-2; D gene unclear. The V and J ends lost 6 bases and 8 bases respectively, with 22 bases between them. The CDR3 spans 14 residues. Germline V gives CDR1 DFQATT, CDR2 SNEGSKA (reference sequence). CDR3 sequence: CSAQGPYTSVGYTF. CDR3 DNA: TGCAGTGCCCAAGGACCCTATACAAGCGTCGGCTACACCTTC.

The chain uses TRBV7-3 and TRBJ2-4; 7 nucleotides align to TRBD2. Trimming took 5 bases from V and 0 from J; bases not matched to a gene: 4. Per the germline V gene, CDR1 is SGHTA and CDR2 is FQGTGA. The length of the CDR3 is 15 residues. The CDR3 here is CASSQRGEAKNIQYF. The CDR3 DNA reads TGTGCCAGCAGCCAGCGGGGTGAAGCCAAAAACATTCAGTACTTC.

This clonotype was observed a few times. V is TRBV30 and J is TRBJ1-2, with D unresolved. V lost 3 bases and J lost 8, with 13 bases in between. CDR1 GTSNPN and CDR2 SVGIG come from the germline V gene (reference sequence). This CDR3 has 12 amino acids. The CDR3, as DNA: TGTGCCTGGAGCCTCGGGCTAGCGGGCTACACCTTC. Translation gives CAWSLGLAGYTF.

There are a few counts of this clonotype. The rearrangement joins TRBV5-1 to TRBJ2-7; D might be TRBD2 (5 bases). Germline CDR1 and CDR2: SGHRS and YFSETQ. CDR3 size: 15 residues. V shed 2 bases and J shed 3 bases, with 15 bases lying between them. CDR3 in amino acids: CASSFEAETRYEQYF. The CDR3, as DNA: TGCGCCAGCAGCTTCGAAGCGGAAACCCGCTACGAGCAGTACTTC. Full variable domain (missing parts from reference TRBV5-1 and TRBJ2-7): KAGVTQTPRYLIKTRGQQVTLSCSPISGHRSVSWYQQTPGQGLQFLFEYFSETQRNKGNFPGRFSGRQFSNSRSEMNVSTLELGDSALYLCASSFEAETRYEQYFGPGTRLTVT.

The chain joins TRBV7-9 to TRBJ2-7, with unresolved D. Near its end, the DNA agrees better with TRBJ2-5, so the J call may be wrong. The CDR3 has 13 residues. Germline CDR1 and CDR2: SEHNR and FQNEAQ (reference sequence). The CDR3 spells CASSLWQKETQYF. The CDR3, as DNA: TGTGCCAGCAGCTTATGGCAGAAAGAGACCCAGTACTTC.

CDR3 nucleotide sequence: TGTGCCAGCAGCCAGTCCCTAACGGGGGGAAAAGAGACCCAGTTCTTC. It codes for CASSQSLTGGKETQFF. This chain joins TRBV3-1 and TRBJ2-1; 7 nucleotides line up with TRBD2. Germline V CDR1 and CDR2: LGHDT, YNNKEL (reference sequence). The CDR3 spans 16 residues. Germline trimming cut 3 bases from V and 13 bases from J; bases unmatched to any gene: 18.

This clonotype was observed a handful of times. This chain uses TRBV2 with TRBJ1-2; unclear D gene. The V gene's germline CDR1 is SNHLY and CDR2 FYNNEI. V shed 3 bases and J shed 8 bases, with 13 bases lying between them. The CDR3 loop spans 13 amino acids. CDR3 sequence reads: CASSDNVGSGYTF. In DNA, the CDR3 is TGTGCCAGCAGTGACAATGTGGGTTCCGGCTACACCTTC.